This TCR beta chain was sequenced in a study of blood T cell dynamics during melanoma immunotherapy. Across the whole study: Patients with metastatic melanoma got pembrolizumab or nivolumab-ipilimumab as first-line care.

Libraries were prepared by immunoSEQ multiplex PCR; TCRdb keeps only in-frame clonotypes and omits some of them. The sample lists approximately 14,000 clones, more than 80% occurring once. A single count supports this clone. Time point meaning: week 3, after first cycle of checkpoint inhibitor. V lost 4 bases, J lost 5 bases, and 11 bases stayed unmatched. There are 15 residues in the CDR3. Germline CDR1 is SGHNT and CDR2 is YYREEE (reference sequence). The sample here was blood, taken from a patient treated with checkpoint blockade. This chain links TRBV5-4 with TRBJ2-5, with 7 bases that match TRBD2. This receptor was taken from a human donor with melanoma. As DNA, the CDR3 is TGTGCCAGCAGCCGGGACGGGGGGAGCGGGGAGACCCAGTACTTC. Translated, it gives CASSRDGGSGETQYF.